This T cell receptor (beta chain) originates from a study of blood T cell repertoires in COVID-19. This clone turned up a few times. In the original analysis: Amplification of reference gene primers was used by the study to estimate nucleated cell counts. Profiled with immunoSEQ multiplex PCR; TCRdb holds only in-frame clones, not every one. V and J calls and clone size are copied from that table; D and trimming were computed from the DNA. This sample yields about 89,000 clones, of which more than 65% are seen a single time; around 10% belongs to the top ten. V shed 0 bases and J 6 bases; nucleotides not matched to a gene: 5. The CDR3 is 14 residues long. The germline V gene has CDR1 SGDLS and CDR2 YYNGEE.

This chain connects TRBV9 to TRBJ1-1; 7 bases line up with TRBD1. The specimen sequenced was peripheral blood. This clonotype was sampled from a woman over 75 with acute or convalescent COVID-19. The CDR3 sequence: CASSVGGGQPEAFF. In nucleotides, the CDR3 is TGTGCCAGCAGCGTAGGAGGGGGACAGCCTGAAGCTTTCTTT.